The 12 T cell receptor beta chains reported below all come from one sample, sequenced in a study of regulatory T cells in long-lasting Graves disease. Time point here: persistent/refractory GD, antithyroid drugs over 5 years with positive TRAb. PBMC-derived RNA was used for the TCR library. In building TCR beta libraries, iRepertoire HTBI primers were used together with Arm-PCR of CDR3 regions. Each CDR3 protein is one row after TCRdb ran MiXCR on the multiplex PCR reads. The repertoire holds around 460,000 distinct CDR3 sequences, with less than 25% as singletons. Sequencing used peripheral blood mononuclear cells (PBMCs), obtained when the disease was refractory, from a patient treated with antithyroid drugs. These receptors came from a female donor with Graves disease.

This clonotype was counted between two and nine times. The DNA of the CDR3 is TGTGCCAGCAGCCTGACAGGCCGAGGACTGAGCAAAGAGACCCAGTACTTC. It codes for CASSLTGRGLSKETQYF. The chain combines TRBV5-4 with TRBJ2-5; D may be TRBD1 (6 bases). Germline V gene lookup returns CDR1 SGHNT and CDR2 YYREEE (reference sequence). This CDR3 is 17 amino acids long. Trimming removed 4 bases at V and 3 bases at J, with 22 bases between.

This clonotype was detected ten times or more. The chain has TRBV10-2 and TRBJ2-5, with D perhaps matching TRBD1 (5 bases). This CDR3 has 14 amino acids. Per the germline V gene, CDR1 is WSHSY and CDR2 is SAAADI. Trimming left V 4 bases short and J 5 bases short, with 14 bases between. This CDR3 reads CASSVGQGGETQYF. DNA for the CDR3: TGCGCCAGCAGTGTAGGCCAGGGTGGGGAGACCCAGTACTTC.

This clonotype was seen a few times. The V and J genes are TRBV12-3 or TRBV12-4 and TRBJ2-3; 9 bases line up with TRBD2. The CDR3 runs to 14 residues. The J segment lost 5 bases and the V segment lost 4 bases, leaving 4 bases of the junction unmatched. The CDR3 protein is CASSYSGGGDTQYF. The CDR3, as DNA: TGTGCCAGCAGTTATAGCGGGGGAGGAGATACGCAGTATTTT.

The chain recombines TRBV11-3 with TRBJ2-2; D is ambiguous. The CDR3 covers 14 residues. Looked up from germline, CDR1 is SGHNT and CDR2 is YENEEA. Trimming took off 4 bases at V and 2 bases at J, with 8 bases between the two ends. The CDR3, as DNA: TGTGCCAGCAGCTGGGGTAGCAACACCGGGGAGCTGTTTTTT. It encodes CASSWGSNTGELFF.

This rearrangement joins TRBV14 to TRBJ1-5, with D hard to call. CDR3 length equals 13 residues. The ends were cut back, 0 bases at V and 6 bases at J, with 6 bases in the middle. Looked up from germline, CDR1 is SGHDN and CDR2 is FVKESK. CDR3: CASSQDYAQPQHF. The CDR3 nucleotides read TGTGCCAGCAGCCAAGATTATGCTCAGCCCCAGCATTTT.

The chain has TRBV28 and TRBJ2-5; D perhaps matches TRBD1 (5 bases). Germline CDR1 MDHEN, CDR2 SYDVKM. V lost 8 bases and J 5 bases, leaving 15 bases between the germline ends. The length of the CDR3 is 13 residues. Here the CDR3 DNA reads TGTGCCAGCTACAGGAATATTGGGGAGACCCAGTACTTC. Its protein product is CASYRNIGETQYF.

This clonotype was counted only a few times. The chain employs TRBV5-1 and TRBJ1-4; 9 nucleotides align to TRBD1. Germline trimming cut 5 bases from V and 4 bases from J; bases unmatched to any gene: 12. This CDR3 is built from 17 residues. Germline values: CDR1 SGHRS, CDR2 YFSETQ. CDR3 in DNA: TGCGCCAGCAGACCATCCGGGACAGGGAACCATAATGAAAAACTGTTTTTT. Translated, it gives CASRPSGTGNHNEKLFF.

The CDR3 reads CASSQEPGQPTRPQHF. DNA for the CDR3: TGCGCCAGCAGCCAAGAACCGGGACAACCAACTAGGCCCCAGCATTTT. The rearrangement uses TRBV4-1 and TRBJ1-5, with D perhaps matching TRBD1 (6 bases). CDR3 length: 16 residues. Trimming pared 0 bases from V and 9 bases from J, leaving 18 bases between. Germline loops: CDR1 MGHRA, CDR2 YSYEKL.

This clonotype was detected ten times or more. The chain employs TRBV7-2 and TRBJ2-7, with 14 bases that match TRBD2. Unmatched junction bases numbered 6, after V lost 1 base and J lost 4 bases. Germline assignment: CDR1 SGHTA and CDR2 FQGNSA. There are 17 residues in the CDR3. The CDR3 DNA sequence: TGTGCCAGCAGCTTAGTTGGGACTAGCGGGGGCATGTACGAGCAGTACTTC. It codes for CASSLVGTSGGMYEQYF.

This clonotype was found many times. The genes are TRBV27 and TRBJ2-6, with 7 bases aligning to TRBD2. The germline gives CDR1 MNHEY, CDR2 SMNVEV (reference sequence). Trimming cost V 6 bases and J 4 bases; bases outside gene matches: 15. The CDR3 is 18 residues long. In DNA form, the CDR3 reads TGTGCCAGCAGCCGAGGCCGGGGGGAAGTATCGGGGGCCAACGTCCTGACTTTC. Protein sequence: CASSRGRGEVSGANVLTF.

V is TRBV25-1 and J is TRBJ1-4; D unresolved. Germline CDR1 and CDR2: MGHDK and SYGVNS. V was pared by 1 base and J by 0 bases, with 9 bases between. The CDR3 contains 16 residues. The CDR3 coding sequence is TGTGCCAGCAGTGAATCACTGGGTCCAACTAATGAAAAACTGTTTTTT. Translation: CASSESLGPTNEKLFF. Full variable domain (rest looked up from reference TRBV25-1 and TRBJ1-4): EADIYQTPRYLVIGTGKKITLECSQTMGHDKMYWYQQDPGMELHLIHYSYGVNSTEKGDLSSESTVSRIRTEHFPLTLESARPSHTSQYLCASSESLGPTNEKLFFGSGTQLSVL.

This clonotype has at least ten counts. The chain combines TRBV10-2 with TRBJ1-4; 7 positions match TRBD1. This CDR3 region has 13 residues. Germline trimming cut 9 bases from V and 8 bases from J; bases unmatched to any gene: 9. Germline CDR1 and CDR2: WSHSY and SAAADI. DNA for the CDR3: TGCGCCAGTACCACAGGGGTAGGAGAAAAACTGTTTTTT. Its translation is CASTTGVGEKLFF.